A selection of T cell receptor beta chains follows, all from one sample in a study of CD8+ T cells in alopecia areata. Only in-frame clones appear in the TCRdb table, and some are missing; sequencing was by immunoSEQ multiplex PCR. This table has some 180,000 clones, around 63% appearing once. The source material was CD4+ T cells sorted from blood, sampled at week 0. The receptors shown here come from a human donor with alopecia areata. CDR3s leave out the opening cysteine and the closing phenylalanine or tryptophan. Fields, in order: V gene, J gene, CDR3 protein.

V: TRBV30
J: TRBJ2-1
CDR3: AWSAPEGAYNEQF

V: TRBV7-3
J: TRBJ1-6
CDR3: ASSLTSVSPLH

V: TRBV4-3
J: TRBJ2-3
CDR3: ASSQDWLGKAVDTQY

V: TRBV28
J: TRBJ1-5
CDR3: ASSSVQPQH

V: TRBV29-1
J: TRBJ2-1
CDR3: SVEVAGAGGEEQF

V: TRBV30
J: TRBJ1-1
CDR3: AWIGLNTEAF

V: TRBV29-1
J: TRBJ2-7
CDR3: SVTRGYEQY

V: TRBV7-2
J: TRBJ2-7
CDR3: ASSVTGGPTYEQY

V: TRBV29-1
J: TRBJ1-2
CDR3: SVAKGDSGNYGYT

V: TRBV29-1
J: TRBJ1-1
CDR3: SVGTNTEAF

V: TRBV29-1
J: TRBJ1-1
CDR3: SVEPFGAPTEAF

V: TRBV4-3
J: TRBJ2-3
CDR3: ASSQASGGAHTDTQY

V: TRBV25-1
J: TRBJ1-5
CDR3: ASSPGGAGNQPQH

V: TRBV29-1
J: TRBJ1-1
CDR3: SVVEGNTEAF

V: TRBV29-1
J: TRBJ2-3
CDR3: SVDAGEGTDTQY

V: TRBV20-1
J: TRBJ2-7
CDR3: SARESSGQY

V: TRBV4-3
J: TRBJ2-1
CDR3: ASSLRKGRGDNEQF

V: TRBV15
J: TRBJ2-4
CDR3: ATSREGQGENIQY

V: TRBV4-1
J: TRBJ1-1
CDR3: ASSQPSTGGNTEAF

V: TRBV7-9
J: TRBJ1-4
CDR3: ATSTYRGREKLF

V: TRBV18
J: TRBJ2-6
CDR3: ASSLTAISGANVLT

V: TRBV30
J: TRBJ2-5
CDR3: AWSVLLGYQETQY

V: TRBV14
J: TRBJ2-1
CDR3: ASSQTGQPYNEQF

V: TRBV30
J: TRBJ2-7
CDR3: AWSRGIGGTFGQY

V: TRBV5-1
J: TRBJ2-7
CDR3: ASAPGVTISYEQY

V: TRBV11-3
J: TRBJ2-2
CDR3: ASSLVPLSGELF

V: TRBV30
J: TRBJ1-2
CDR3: AWSPGLDYGYT

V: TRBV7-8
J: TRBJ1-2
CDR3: ASSTEPATGPSDGYT

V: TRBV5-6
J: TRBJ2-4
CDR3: ASSSGQTLAKNIQY

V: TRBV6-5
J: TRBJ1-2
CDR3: ASSFQGANYGYT

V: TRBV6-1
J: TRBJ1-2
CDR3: ASSRDSLSGYT

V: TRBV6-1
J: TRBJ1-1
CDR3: AASPSVTLNTEAF

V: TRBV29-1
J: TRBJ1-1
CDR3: SGTQGTAEAF

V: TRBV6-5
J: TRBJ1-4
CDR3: ASSYSGSSGKLF

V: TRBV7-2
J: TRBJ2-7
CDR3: ASSFADYEQY

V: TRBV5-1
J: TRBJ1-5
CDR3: ASSLDGGRGQPQH

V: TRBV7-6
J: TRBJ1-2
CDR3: ASSYNDRAGYT

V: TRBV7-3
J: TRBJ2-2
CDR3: ASSLTGLAPGELF

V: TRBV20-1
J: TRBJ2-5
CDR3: SAAQETQY

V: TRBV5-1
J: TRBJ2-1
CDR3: ASSLASEQF

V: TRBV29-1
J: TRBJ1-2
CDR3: SVSGIFGYT

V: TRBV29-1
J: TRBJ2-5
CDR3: SVEDLTGGETQY

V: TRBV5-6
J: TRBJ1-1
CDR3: ASSLGGTTSNTEAF

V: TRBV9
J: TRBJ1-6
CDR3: ASSVEQVGSPLH

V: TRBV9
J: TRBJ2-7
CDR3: ASSPRDPTGEQY

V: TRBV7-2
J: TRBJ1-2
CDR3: ASSKIKVGYT

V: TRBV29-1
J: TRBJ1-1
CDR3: SVLVPLNTEAF

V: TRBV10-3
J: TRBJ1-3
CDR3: AISAGAGNTIY